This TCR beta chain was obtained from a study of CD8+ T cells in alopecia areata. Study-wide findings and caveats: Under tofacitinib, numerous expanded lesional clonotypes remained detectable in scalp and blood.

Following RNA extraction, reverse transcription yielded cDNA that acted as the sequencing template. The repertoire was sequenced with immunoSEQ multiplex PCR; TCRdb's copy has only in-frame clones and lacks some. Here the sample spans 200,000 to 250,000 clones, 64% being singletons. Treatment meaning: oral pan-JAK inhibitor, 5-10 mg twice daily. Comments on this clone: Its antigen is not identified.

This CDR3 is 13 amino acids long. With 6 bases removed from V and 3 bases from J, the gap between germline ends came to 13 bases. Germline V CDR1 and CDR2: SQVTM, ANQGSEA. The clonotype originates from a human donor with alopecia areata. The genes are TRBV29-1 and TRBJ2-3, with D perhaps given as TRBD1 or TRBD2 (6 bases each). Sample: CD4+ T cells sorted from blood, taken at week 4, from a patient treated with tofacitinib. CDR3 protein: CSVLKGGTDTQYF. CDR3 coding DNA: TGCAGCGTCCTCAAGGGGGGTACAGATACGCAGTATTTT.